The TCR beta chain described here comes from a study of blood T cells in healthy people across ages. This CDR3 has 14 residues. Germline V CDR1 and CDR2: MNHEY, SVGEGT. Using a J-beta primer mix together with a sample-barcoded 5' primer, a second PCR was run for about 6 to 11 cycles. Each CDR3 protein is one row after TCRdb ran MiXCR on the 5' RACE reads. This table has 2 million or so distinct CDR3 sequences, 40% to 55% appearing once. This clonotype originated in a woman between 40 and 55 years old in good health. The V and J genes are TRBV6-2 or TRBV6-3 and TRBJ2-7; D is undetermined. The J call is uncertain, as TRBJ2-4 better fits the DNA end. Sequenced input: blood. CDR3 sequence (DNA): TGTGCCAGCACACAGTCGGGCAGGAAAAACATTCAGTACTTC. Translated, it gives CASTQSGRKNIQYF.